The 24 T cell receptor beta chains presented below share a single source sample, sequenced in a study of cytomegalovirus exposure and HLA in healthy donors. It was with 60 Vbeta and 13 Jbeta primers that the PCR ran. The assay was immunoSEQ multiplex PCR, and TCRdb's table has in-frame clones only and misses some. The data hold about 190,000 clones, with around nine tenths observed a single time. The sample consisted of PBMCs. The receptors here all came from a woman younger than 30 in good health and CMV-seronegative.

CDR3 in DNA: TGTGCCAGTGGGGAGGGGAGGGACCACTATGGCTACACCTTC. Its protein product is CASGEGRDHYGYTF. The chain combines TRBV19 with TRBJ1-2; D is possibly TRBD1 (5 bases). CDR1 LNHDA and CDR2 SQIVND come from the germline V gene (reference sequence). This CDR3 is 14 amino acids long. Trimming shortened V by 8 bases and J by 3 bases, and 16 bases separated the two germline ends.

This clone was found once. The J gene is TRBJ1-1, the V gene TRBV10-3, with 8 positions matching TRBD1. CDR1 is ENHRY, CDR2 SYGVKD, per germline. After removal of 4 bases from V and 7 bases from J, the junction contained 8 bases not matched to a gene. The CDR3 totals 14 residues. The CDR3 DNA is TGTGCCATCAGTGGAGGGGGGACAGGAGGTGAAGCTTTCTTT. This encodes CAISGGGTGGEAFF.

V gene TRBV5-1 combines with J gene TRBJ2-2, with 7 bases aligning to TRBD1. CDR3 size: 15 residues. CDR1 is SGHRS, CDR2 YFSETQ, per germline. J gave up 2 bases and V 4 bases, and 5 bases lay outside the gene matches. This chain's CDR3 is CASSPGTANTGELFF. The CDR3 bases are TGCGCCAGCAGCCCAGGGACAGCTAACACCGGGGAGCTGTTTTTT.

V and J are TRBV6-5 and TRBJ1-5; no reliable D call. CDR3 length: 15 amino acids. V was pared by 2 bases and J by 3 bases, with 11 bases between. The germline CDR1 and CDR2 sequences are MNHEY and SVGAGI. In DNA form, the CDR3 reads TGTGCCAGCAGTTACGCAGGAGGTTCCAATCAGCCCCAGCATTTT. It yields the protein CASSYAGGSNQPQHF.

The rearrangement uses TRBV13 and TRBJ1-4, with 9 bases fitting TRBD1. CDR1 is PRHDT and CDR2 is FYEKMQ in the germline V gene (reference sequence). The V gene end was trimmed by 1 base and the J gene end by 6 bases; junction bases not matched to a gene: 6. The CDR3 runs to 16 residues. This CDR3 is CASSLAGTGRYEKLFF. The CDR3 region has the DNA TGTGCCAGCAGCTTAGCCGGGACAGGGCGGTATGAAAAACTGTTTTTT.

The chain carries TRBV19 and TRBJ1-2; 7 bases are shared with TRBD1. The CDR3 contains 13 residues. V lost 9 bases to trimming and J lost 8 bases; unmatched junction nucleotides: 12. Germline CDR1 reads LNHDA; CDR2 reads SQIVND (reference sequence). As DNA, the CDR3 is TGTGCCAGCCATTCGCCTACAGGGGAAGGCTACACCTTC. It encodes CASHSPTGEGYTF.

The rearrangement uses TRBV5-8 and TRBJ2-5, with D tentatively TRBD2 (6 bases). In germline, CDR1 is SGHTS, CDR2 YDEGEE. The CDR3 consists of 14 residues. The V and J ends lost 2 bases and 9 bases respectively, with 17 bases between them. CDR3: CASSLSGPPDAQYF. Written as DNA, the CDR3 is TGTGCCAGCAGCTTAAGCGGGCCGCCAGATGCCCAGTACTTC. Full variable domain (missing parts from reference TRBV5-8 and TRBJ2-5): EAGVTQSPTHLIKTRGQQATLRCSPISGHTSVYWYQQALGLGLQFLLWYDEGEERNRGNFPPRFSGRQFPNYSSELNVNALELEDSALYLCASSLSGPPDAQYFGPGTRLLVL.

The rearrangement uses TRBV7-9 and TRBJ2-5; D is undetermined. Near its end, the DNA agrees better with TRBJ2-7, so the J call may be wrong. The germline CDR1 and CDR2 sequences are SEHNR and FQNEAQ (reference sequence). The CDR3 runs 15 residues. DNA of the CDR3: TGTGCCAGCAGCTTAGTTGGGCAGATGAATTACGAGCAGTACTTC. It translates to CASSLVGQMNYEQYF.

This clone appeared a few times. The chain is built from TRBV2 and TRBJ1-1; D is perhaps TRBD1 (5 bases). The CDR3 sequence is 13 residues long. CDR1 and CDR2 (germline): SNHLY, FYNNEI. V lost 6 bases to trimming and J lost 1 base, with 9 bases between them. The CDR3 sequence is CASSREANTEAFF. The DNA of the CDR3 is TGTGCCAGCAGCAGGGAGGCGAACACTGAAGCTTTCTTT.

This clone was detected a few times. V and J are TRBV7-2 and TRBJ1-2, with 7 nucleotides matching TRBD1. Germline CDR1 is SGHTA and CDR2 is FQGNSA. The ends lost 6 bases at V and 12 bases at J; junction bases unmatched: 19. The CDR3 consists of 15 residues. The CDR3 nucleotides are TGTGCCAGCAGTGTAAGTCGGGACAGCCTTAGATTCCACACCTTC. It codes for CASSVSRDSLRFHTF.

This sequence joins TRBV27 and TRBJ1-2; tentatively, D is TRBD1 (5 bases). The germline V and J ends were trimmed by 5 bases and 6 bases, with 16 bases remaining between them. Germline V gene lookup returns CDR1 MNHEY and CDR2 SMNVEV (reference sequence). The CDR3 has 14 residues. CDR3 protein: CASSPWGRSNGYTF. The CDR3 bases are TGTGCCAGCAGTCCCTGGGGCAGGTCGAATGGCTACACCTTC.

The chain combines TRBV2 with TRBJ2-7; 7 nucleotides align to TRBD1. CDR1 is SNHLY, CDR2 FYNNEI, per germline. Losses at the gene ends were 4 bases for V and 6 bases for J; bases not matched to a gene: 12. CDR3 length equals 15 residues. This CDR3 reads CASSGRGQRPPEQYF. DNA of the CDR3: TGTGCCAGCAGTGGAAGGGGACAGCGACCCCCCGAGCAGTACTTC.

The chain is built from TRBV2 and TRBJ2-5; possibly TRBD1 for D (6 bases). Deletions cut 1 base from V and 11 bases from J, with 17 bases between. The CDR3 totals 14 residues. CDR1 and CDR2 from the germline V gene are SNHLY and FYNNEI. CDR3: CASSEGIPKGEQYF. The DNA for the CDR3 is TGTGCCAGCAGTGAAGGGATCCCCAAGGGGGAGCAGTACTTC.

Note on this clone: Other DNA sequences within the sample encode an identical CDR3. The CDR3 DNA is TGTGCCAGCAGCTTGGGACAGCTGAACACTGAAGCTTTCTTT. Its translation: CASSLGQLNTEAFF. The gene calls are TRBV7-9 and TRBJ1-1; 7 nucleotides line up with TRBD1. Germline V gives CDR1 SEHNR, CDR2 FQNEAQ (reference sequence). The CDR3 runs 14 residues. Trimming removed 3 bases from V and 0 bases from J; junction bases left unmatched: 1.

The chain carries TRBV7-2 and TRBJ2-5, with unresolved D. V was shortened by 7 bases and J by 1 base, with 19 bases between the two germline ends. From germline, CDR1 is SGHTA and CDR2 FQGNSA. The CDR3 spans 16 residues. CDR3 nucleotides: TGTGCCAGCACCCGTGATTACTATACCACCCAAGAGACCCAGTACTTC. Residues: CASTRDYYTTQETQYF. Complete variable domain (other parts from reference TRBV7-2 and TRBJ2-5): GAGVSQSPSNKVTEKGKDVELRCDPISGHTALYWYRQSLGQGLEFLIYFQGNSAPDKSGLPSDRFSAERTGGSVSTLTIQRTQQEDSAVYLCASTRDYYTTQETQYFGPGTRLLVL.

The rearrangement uses TRBV7-6 and TRBJ2-5, with 10 positions matching TRBD2. The J call is doubtful: the DNA matches TRBJ2-7 better. Germline V gene data show CDR1 as SGHVS and CDR2 as FNYEAQ. CDR3 length: 16 amino acids. CDR3 sequence reads: CASSLRAGGSSYEQYF. In nucleotides, the CDR3 is TGTGCCAGCAGCTTACGAGCGGGAGGGTCGTCTTACGAGCAGTACTTC.

This chain joins TRBV4-1 and TRBJ1-1; TRBD1 matches 7 bases. V was clipped by 3 bases and J by 0 bases; unmatched bases: 4. The CDR3 is 15 amino acids. Germline V gives CDR1 MGHRA, CDR2 YSYEKL. CDR3 nucleotides: TGCGCCAGCAGCCATGAAGGGGGCCTGAACACTGAAGCTTTCTTT. Residues: CASSHEGGLNTEAFF.

This sequence joins TRBV5-4 and TRBJ1-4; D unclear. Deletions cut 1 base from V and 0 bases from J, with 13 bases between. CDR3 size: 17 residues. Germline-derived CDR1 and CDR2 are SGHNT and YYREEE (reference sequence). CDR3 residues: CASSLSQATPTNEKLFF. The CDR3 DNA sequence: TGTGCCAGCAGCTTGTCTCAGGCCACCCCAACTAATGAAAAACTGTTTTTT.

V and J are TRBV11-2 and TRBJ1-2; possibly TRBD1 for D (6 bases). Germline CDR1 and CDR2: SGHAT and FQNNGV. V was trimmed by 4 bases and J by 8 bases, leaving 8 bases between them. The CDR3 sequence is 11 residues long. The CDR3, as DNA: TGTGCCAGCAGCTGGACAGTGGGCTACACCTTC. Translating it yields CASSWTVGYTF.

This clone is a singleton in its sample. The chain uses TRBV5-1 and TRBJ1-1; 7 bases map to TRBD1. Germline values: CDR1 SGHRS, CDR2 YFSETQ. The J segment lost 1 base and the V segment lost 0 bases, leaving 6 bases of the junction unmatched. This CDR3 contains 16 residues. The CDR3 nucleotides are TGCGCCAGCAGCTTGGAGACAGGGCTCGGGAACACTGAAGCTTTCTTT. It specifies CASSLETGLGNTEAFF.

The chain has TRBV10-2 and TRBJ1-1, with D possibly TRBD1 on 5 matching bases. The CDR3 extends over 13 amino acids. V dropped 4 bases and J dropped 5 bases, with 11 bases sitting between them. Germline assignment: CDR1 WSHSY and CDR2 SAAADI. CDR3 amino acids: CASSAGVGTEAFF. CDR3 bases: TGCGCCAGCAGTGCGGGGGTGGGGACTGAAGCTTTCTTT.

This chain joins TRBV6-6 and TRBJ2-5; the D gene is possibly TRBD1 (8 bases). CDR3 size: 16 residues. Germline V gives CDR1 MNHNY, CDR2 SVGAGI (reference sequence). V was pared by 7 bases and J by 5 bases, with 23 bases between. The CDR3, as DNA: TGTGCCAGCACCCATTCACAGGGGGGGGCATTGGAGACCCAGTACTTC. The encoded protein is CASTHSQGGALETQYF.

J is TRBJ1-6 and V is TRBV5-4, with TRBD1 identical over 8 bases. This CDR3 is built from 16 residues. CDR1 SGHNT and CDR2 YYREEE come from the germline V gene (reference sequence). V lost 0 bases, J lost 5 bases, and 4 bases stayed unmatched. CDR3 region: CASSLGGTGDNSPLHF. In DNA form, the CDR3 reads TGTGCCAGCAGCTTGGGCGGGACAGGCGATAATTCACCCCTCCACTTT.

This clone showed up just a few times. V is TRBV6-1 and J is TRBJ2-1; D might be TRBD1 (6 bases). This CDR3 has 15 amino acids. Trimming stripped 3 bases from V and 6 bases from J, with 15 bases between. CDR1 is MNHNS and CDR2 is SASEGT in the germline V gene. DNA for the CDR3: TGTGCCAGCAGTGAGAGCCAGGGGTCGGCCAATGAGCAGTTCTTC. It specifies CASSESQGSANEQFF.